A selection of T cell receptor beta chains follows, all from one sample in a study of blood T cell repertoires in COVID-19. Some clones are missing from TCRdb's copy, which holds only in-frame ones; the method was immunoSEQ multiplex PCR. In the table there are 250,000 to 350,000 clones, approximately 85% of which are singletons. The specimen sequenced was peripheral blood. Receptors were obtained from a human donor with COVID-19, enrolled during active disease. The donor label of this sample is uncertain. Both conserved end residues are part of each CDR3. The D gene is left open where the match is weak. The size entry is marked missing in some rows and otherwise reads once, few, many or a size class.

abundance | j_gene | d_gene | v_gene | CDR3nt | CDR3aa
- | TRBJ2-1 | - | TRBV11-2 | TGTGCCAGCAGCGATAGCGGTTCCTCCTACAATGAGCAGTTCTTC | CASSDSGSSYNEQFF
- | TRBJ1-2 | TRBD1 | TRBV7-9 | TGTGCCAGCAGCTTTCCCGACAGGGGCCATGGCTACACCTTC | CASSFPDRGHGYTF
- | TRBJ2-7 | - | TRBV4-1 | TGCGCCAGCAGCCATCAGTACGAGCAGTACTTC | CASSHQYEQYF
- | TRBJ1-6 | - | TRBV6-5 | TGTGCCAGCAGTTACTCGAGAAGCTCCTATAATTCACCCCTCCACTTT | CASSYSRSSYNSPLHF
few | TRBJ2-5 | - | TRBV30 | TGTGCCTGGAGTGTACTAAGCCAAGAGACCCAGTACTTC | CAWSVLSQETQYF
- | TRBJ1-2 | - | TRBV29-1 | TGCAGCGTTGCCCAATTTAGACTCCCTAACTATGGCTACACCTTC | CSVAQFRLPNYGYTF
- | TRBJ2-3 | TRBD1 | TRBV11-2 | TGTGCCAGCAGCTTAGATCGGACAGGAGATACGCAGTATTTT | CASSLDRTGDTQYF
- | TRBJ1-2 | - | TRBV9 | TGTGCCAGCAGCGTCGCCGGCGGTATCTATGGCTACACCTTC | CASSVAGGIYGYTF
- | TRBJ2-1 | TRBD2 | TRBV5-6 | TGTGCCAGCAGCTTTGGACTAGCGGGGAATGAGCAGTTCTTC | CASSFGLAGNEQFF
- | TRBJ1-1 | TRBD1 | TRBV27 | TGTGCCAGCAGAACCCCAGGGGGAAAAGCTTTCTTT | CASRTPGGKAFF
- | TRBJ1-5 | - | TRBV18 | TGTGCCAGCTCACCATCGGGGGGCGATCAGCCCCAGCATTTT | CASSPSGGDQPQHF
- | TRBJ2-6 | - | TRBV23-1 | TGCGCCCCCAGGCGCTCTGGGGCCAACGTCCTGACTTTC | CAPRRSGANVLTF
- | TRBJ2-1 | - | TRBV7-3 | TGTGCCAGCAGCACAGGGATTGAGCAGTTCTTC | CASSTGIEQFF
- | TRBJ1-4 | - | TRBV25-1 | TGTGCCAGCAGTGAATCTGTGGAGAACCCGGTGTTTTTT | CASSESVENPVFF
- | TRBJ1-1 | - | TRBV12-3/TRBV12-4 | TGTGCCAGCAGTTTAGGAGCAGGGAAATCTTTCTTT | CASSLGAGKSFF
- | TRBJ2-5 | - | TRBV7-9 | TGTGCCAGCAGCTTTCAGGGAGGGGGGCAGGAGACCCAGTACTTC | CASSFQGGGQETQYF
- | TRBJ2-1 | TRBD2 | TRBV7-2 | TGTGCCAGCAGCTTAGCCTGGGGACTAGGGGTTAGCAATGAGCAGTTCTTC | CASSLAWGLGVSNEQFF
few | TRBJ1-1 | - | TRBV19 | TGTGCCAGTAGTCCCTTTGCAGACACTGAAGCTTTCTTT | CASSPFADTEAFF
- | TRBJ1-5 | TRBD1 | TRBV19 | TGTGCCAGTAGACTGGACAGGGGCCCAAATCAGCCCCAGCATTTT | CASRLDRGPNQPQHF
- | TRBJ2-7 | TRBD1 | TRBV27 | TGTGCCAGCAGTAGGGCAGGGGGCAGCTACGAGCAGTACTTC | CASSRAGGSYEQYF
- | TRBJ1-5 | TRBD1 | TRBV10-3 | TGTGCCATCAGTGAGGACAGGGCTAATCAGCCCCAGCATTTT | CAISEDRANQPQHF
- | TRBJ2-1 | - | TRBV19 | TGTGCCAGTAGTATCGGTGCAAGCAATGAGCAGTTCTTC | CASSIGASNEQFF
- | TRBJ1-5 | - | TRBV27 | TGTGCCAGCAGTTTTGAGGGGGATCAGCCCCAGCATTTT | CASSFEGDQPQHF
- | TRBJ2-1 | TRBD1 | TRBV6-1 | TGTGCCAGCAGTGAGACAAGGGGTCCGGGGACAGGGGCCTACAATGAGCAGTTCTTC | CASSETRGPGTGAYNEQFF